The present T cell receptor (beta chain) was sequenced within a study of blood T cell repertoires in COVID-19. Overall study context: Acute and convalescent COVID-19 samples came from the United States, Italy and Spain.

Germline V gene data show CDR1 as SEHNR and CDR2 as FQNEAQ (reference sequence). V shed 5 bases, J shed 4 bases, and the junction held 5 bases outside the gene matches. CDR3 length: 14 residues. This clone was seen a single time. The protocol was immunoSEQ multiplex PCR, while the TCRdb copy is restricted to in-frame clones and leaves out a portion. The data show 400,000 to 500,000 clones, about nine tenths seen once. The specimen was peripheral blood. The chain couples TRBV7-9 to TRBJ2-7; 10 positions match TRBD1. The source is a woman in her thirties with active or convalescent COVID-19. CDR3 protein: CASSLTGGGYEQYF. In nucleotides, the CDR3 is TGTGCCAGCAGCCTGACAGGGGGCGGGTACGAGCAGTACTTC. The full variable domain, in which reference TRBV7-9 and TRBJ2-7 provide the parts outside the CDR3, is DTGVSQNPRHKITKRGQNVTFRCDPISEHNRLYWYRQTLGQGPEFLTYFQNEAQLEKSRLLSDRFSAERPKGSFSTLEIQRTEQGDSAMYLCASSLTGGGYEQYFGPGTRLTVT.